This TCR beta chain originates from a study of vaccination and CD4 T cells after COVID-19 (dated by TCRdb to about 2022). About the study as a whole: Convalescent patients had a positive SARS-CoV-2 result on nasal swab PCR, and of these patients, fewer than ten had mild disease and one had severe disease. Six males and four females were included in the convalescent cohort, with two Hispanic individuals, seven Caucasians, two Asians and one multiracial person represented. Two doses of either the Pfizer-BioNTech BNT162b2 vaccine (n=8) or the Moderna mRNA-1273 vaccine (n=2) were administered to participants. Post-COVID blood samples were collected from convalescent patients a median of around 100 days after diagnosis, with a range of roughly 35 to 170 days. The time from the second vaccine dose to post-vaccine blood sampling had a median of around 72 days and ranged from 14 to 241 days. Overlapping spike peptide pools from SARS-CoV-2 and from the common cold coronaviruses HCoV-NL63, HCoV-OC43 and HCoV-229E were used as culture stimuli. In control cultures, a CEFX viral epitope pool was used as positive control, an HIV-1 Nef peptide pool was used as negative control, or no peptide was added. In 10 COVID-19 convalescent patients and a handful of infection-naive healthy vaccine recipients, the spike-specific CD4+ TCR repertoire before mRNA vaccination was compared with the repertoire after mRNA vaccination. What the work shows at the level of the full study, not this receptor alone: In convalescent patients, a median approximately 89% of post-vaccine SARS-CoV-2-reactive clones were detected only after vaccination, suggesting vaccine-specific priming. Of the vaccine-specific clones in convalescent patients, 304 of 307, or nearly all, reacted only to SARS-CoV-2 spike and did not cross-react with common cold coronaviruses. The median count of SARS-CoV-2-reactive clonotypes went up from 21 after infection to some 38 after vaccination, although the change was not significant. The study included relatively few convalescent patients and did not analyze early timepoints after natural infection.

The library relied on PCR. DNA from cultured CD4+ T cells underwent TCR sequencing with the Oncomine TCR Beta short-read assay at the Johns Hopkins FTIC core. The QIAamp micro DNA kit was used to extract genomic DNA from the cultured CD4+ T cells. Oncomine TCR Beta libraries from cultured CD4+ T cells were pooled with unique dual indexes and sequenced on an Illumina iSeq 100. Per the source publication's procedure: Non-productive sequences were removed, and CDR3s that did not start with C, did not end with F or W, or were shorter than 7 amino acids were discarded. The MANAFEST web application was used to identify antigen-specific clonotypes by comparing peptide-stimulated wells against reference wells and other culture wells. Positive clones required FDR below 0.05, an odds ratio above 5, and productive frequency above 0.1% in at least two of three replicate wells. Clonotypes that were significantly expanded in both SARS-CoV-2 spike wells and at least one common cold coronavirus spike condition were defined as cross-reactive. Levenshtein distances (stringdist) and unrooted phylogenetic trees (ape) in R version 3.6.1 were used to assess CDR3 homology. TCRdb trimmed public reads at Q25 via fastp, called clones via MiXCR and kept in-frame beta chains. Rows merge per CDR3 protein into single entries with the most common DNA and genes. None of the V and J calls come from the authors' own analysis; TCRdb made them. The sample includes roughly 18,000 distinct CDR3 sequences, with under 60% observed a single time. The ten most abundant clones make up approximately 10% of the sample.

CDR1 and CDR2, per the germline V gene (reference sequence), are SSHAT and FNYEAQ. The CDR3 contains 13 residues, cysteine and phenylalanine counted. The kept DNA is CDR3 alone, 39 bases in frame from the first base. Unmatched junction bases come to 5, with V trimmed by 3 bases and J by 9 bases. The sample's treatment or condition label, in plain terms: roughly nine-day PBMC culture with coronavirus spike peptide pools or control peptides (ViraFEST assay). The ViraFEST assay, used in the study, expanded antigen-specific T cells with peptide pools and then identified the expanded clonotypes through TCR sequencing. The positive SARS-CoV-2 PCR tests of the convalescent patients were dated from March to December 2020, before the Alpha, Beta and Delta variants emerged in the United States. Over 1.5 million PBMCs per well were cultured in IMDM with approximately 5.5% human AB serum and 8 to 10 IU/ml IL-2, plus 10 ug/ml peptide pools. On days 3 and 7, half of the culture medium was replaced with fresh IL-2-containing medium. After 10 days of culture, CD4+ T cells were isolated by negative selection with the EasySep CD4+ T cell isolation kit. Ficoll-Paque Plus gradient centrifugation was used to isolate PBMCs from whole blood, and the isolated PBMCs were then either used fresh or cryopreserved at -140C. In general, triplicate wells were set up for every culture condition.

With respect to this clonotype: There is no known antigen for this receptor. No base qualities exist here, and no much larger clone lies one base off it.

This sequence was found in a human donor who had recovered from COVID-19. The chain is made from TRBV7-7 and TRBJ2-1; 7 junctional bases match TRBD2. Material for sequencing was CD4+ T cells from blood, cultured in vitro. The nucleotide sequence is given as TGTGCCAGCAGCTTTATGCGGGAGTGTGAGCAGTTCTTC. The translation is CASSFMRECEQFF.